The rows below give T cell receptor beta chains drawn from one sample of a study of breast tumors, draining lymph nodes, adjacent tissues. TCRdb ran MiXCR on the multiplex PCR reads and lists one entry per CDR3 protein. This table has 270,000 or so distinct CDR3 sequences, about 33% appearing once. The sequenced sample consisted of axillary lymph node tissue. These TCRs come from a female donor with breast cancer. Some clones in this sample may be carry-over from other donors' samples. Each CDR3 is given with its conserved first and last residue. D genes are given only for firm matches. A clone size is listed for some rows: how often the clone was seen (once, few, many), or a class if it is expanded.

D gene,V gene,clone size,J gene,CDR3 protein,CDR3 DNA
TRBD1,TRBV6-6,many,TRBJ2-5,CASSPGQGLTETQYF,TGTGCCAGCAGTCCCGGACAGGGGCTTACGGAGACCCAGTACTTC
TRBD1,TRBV9,many,TRBJ1-6,CASSGDRGHSPLHF,TGTGCCAGCAGCGGGGACAGGGGGCATTCACCCCTCCACTTT
NA,TRBV7-8,many,TRBJ2-7,CASSLRSSSYEQYF,TGTGCCAGCAGCCTACGATCCAGTTCCTACGAGCAGTACTTC
TRBD2,TRBV6-5,few,TRBJ2-7,CASSYSSWREGLGEQYF,TGTGCCAGCAGTTACTCGAGCTGGCGGGAGGGCCTAGGTGAGCAGTACTTC
TRBD1,TRBV20-1,NA,TRBJ1-5,CSARDGGQGRNQPQHF,TGCAGTGCTAGAGATGGGGGACAGGGACGAAATCAGCCCCAGCATTTT
TRBD2,TRBV11-2,many,TRBJ2-2,CASSRGLAGVSNTGELFF,TGTGCCAGCAGCCGCGGACTAGCGGGAGTTTCGAACACCGGGGAGCTGTTTTTT
TRBD2,TRBV24-1,many,TRBJ2-7,CATSSTSDSSYEQYF,TGTGCCACCAGTTCCACTAGCGATAGCTCCTACGAGCAGTACTTC
NA,TRBV20-1,NA,TRBJ1-1,CSARDRRGTNTEALF,TGCAGTGCTAGAGATCGCAGGGGAACGAACACTGAAGCTCTCTTT
NA,TRBV27,many,TRBJ1-6,CASSGPSNSPLHF,TGTGCCAGCAGTGGCCCGAGTAATTCACCCCTCCACTTT
NA,TRBV4-1,many,TRBJ2-5,CASSQARDNQETQYF,TGCGCCAGCAGCCAGGCACGGGACAATCAAGAGACCCAGTACTTC
TRBD2,TRBV5-1,NA,TRBJ2-5,CASSIGLAGFQETQYF,TGCGCCAGCAGCATAGGACTAGCGGGCTTCCAAGAGACCCAGTACTTC
NA,TRBV6-1,few,TRBJ2-7,CASSKSGEGYEQYF,TGTGCCAGCAGTAAAAGCGGCGAGGGCTACGAGCAGTACTTC
NA,TRBV30,few,TRBJ1-3,CAWSVMAGNTIYF,TGTGCCTGGAGTGTAATGGCTGGAAACACCATATATTTT
NA,TRBV12-3/TRBV12-4,NA,TRBJ1-3,CASRLSGRFSGNTIYF,TGTGCCAGCAGACTCTCCGGGAGGTTCTCTGGAAACACCATATATTTT
NA,TRBV15,many,TRBJ1-5,CATSRETGGNQPQHF,TGTGCCACCAGCAGGGAGACAGGAGGGAATCAGCCCCAGCATTTT
TRBD2,TRBV20-1,NA,TRBJ2-7,CSVERGGSASEQYF,TGCAGTGTCGAGAGGGGCGGGAGTGCTTCCGAGCAGTACTTC
TRBD1,TRBV2,many,TRBJ2-3,CASKQGAADTQYF,TGTGCCAGCAAACAGGGGGCAGCAGATACGCAGTATTTT
NA,TRBV5-1,many,TRBJ1-4,CASSLARAGSNEKLFF,TGCGCCAGCAGCTTGGCCCGGGCAGGGTCTAATGAAAAACTGTTTTTT
NA,TRBV5-1,many,TRBJ2-5,CASSLAAGLVETQYF,TGCGCCAGCAGCTTGGCGGCGGGTCTCGTAGAGACCCAGTACTTC
TRBD1,TRBV6-6,many,TRBJ2-1,CASTRNHGQGLSSEQFF,TGTGCCAGCACCAGAAACCACGGACAGGGGCTATCTAGTGAGCAGTTCTTC
TRBD1,TRBV29-1,many,TRBJ2-7,CSVAVTGEGEQYF,TGCAGCGTAGCCGTTACAGGGGAAGGTGAGCAGTACTTC
NA,TRBV6-2/TRBV6-3,few,TRBJ2-7,CASSYGSSSSYEQYF,TGTGCCAGCAGTTACGGATCCAGTAGCTCCTACGAGCAGTACTTC
NA,TRBV28,many,TRBJ1-5,CASRDSLSQPQHF,TGTGCCAGCAGGGACAGCTTGAGTCAGCCCCAGCATTTT
NA,TRBV9,NA,TRBJ1-6,CASSVGEYSPLHF,TGTGCCAGCAGCGTAGGCGAGTATTCACCCCTCCACTTT
NA,TRBV7-8,once,TRBJ2-1,CASSQAARGLYNEQFF,TGTGCCAGCAGCCAAGCGGCTAGGGGCCTTTACAATGAGCAGTTCTTC
NA,TRBV30,few,TRBJ2-7,CAWRARRGRNEQYF,TGTGCCTGGAGGGCCAGACGGGGCCGAAACGAGCAGTACTTC
TRBD1,TRBV6-1,NA,TRBJ2-3,CASSERDRGRTDTQYF,TGTGCCAGCAGTGAAAGGGACAGGGGGCGCACGGATACGCAGTATTTT
NA,TRBV30,many,TRBJ1-5,CAWSEGVHQPQHF,TGTGCCTGGAGTGAGGGAGTACATCAGCCCCAGCATTTT
TRBD1,TRBV6-5,many,TRBJ2-7,CASSYDRGPYEQYF,TGTGCCAGCAGTTACGACAGGGGGCCCTACGAGCAGTACTTC